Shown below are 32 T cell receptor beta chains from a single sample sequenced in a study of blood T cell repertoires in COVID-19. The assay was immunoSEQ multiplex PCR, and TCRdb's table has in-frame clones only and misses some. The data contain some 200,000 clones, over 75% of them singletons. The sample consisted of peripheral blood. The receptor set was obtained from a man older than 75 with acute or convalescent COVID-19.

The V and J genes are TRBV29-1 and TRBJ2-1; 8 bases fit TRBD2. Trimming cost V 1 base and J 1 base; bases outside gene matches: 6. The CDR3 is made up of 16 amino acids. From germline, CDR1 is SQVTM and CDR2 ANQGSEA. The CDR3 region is CSVEVWAGGSYNEQFF. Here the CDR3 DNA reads TGCAGCGTTGAAGTCTGGGCGGGAGGTTCCTACAATGAGCAGTTCTTC.

Written as DNA, the CDR3 is TGTGCCAGCAGCTTGCGACTAGCGGGACGAAGCACAGATACGCAGTATTTT. It yields the protein CASSLRLAGRSTDTQYF. This sequence joins TRBV5-5 and TRBJ2-3, with 11 bases matching TRBD2. Trimming took 1 base from V and 0 from J; bases not matched to a gene: 4. From germline, CDR1 is SGHKS and CDR2 YYEKEE (reference sequence). The CDR3 extends over 17 amino acids.

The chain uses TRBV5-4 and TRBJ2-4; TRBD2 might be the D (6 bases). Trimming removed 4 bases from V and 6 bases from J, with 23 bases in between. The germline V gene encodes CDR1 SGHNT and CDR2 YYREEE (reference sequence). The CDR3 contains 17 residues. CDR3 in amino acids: CASSVGITGEVGNIQYF. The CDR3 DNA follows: TGTGCCAGCAGCGTAGGGATTACGGGAGAAGTGGGAAACATTCAGTACTTC.

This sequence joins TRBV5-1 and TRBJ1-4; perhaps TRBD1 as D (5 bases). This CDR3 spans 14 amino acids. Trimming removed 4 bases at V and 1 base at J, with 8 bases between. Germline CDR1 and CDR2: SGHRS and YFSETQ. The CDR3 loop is CASSTGVTNEKLFF. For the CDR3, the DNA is TGCGCCAGCAGCACGGGGGTAACTAATGAAAAACTGTTTTTT.

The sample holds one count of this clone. The CDR3 DNA reads TGTGCCAGCAGCCAATTTGACAGGGGGAATGTCGGCTACACCTTC. Protein: CASSQFDRGNVGYTF. V and J are TRBV3-1 (or the pseudogene TRBV3-2) and TRBJ1-2, with 9 bases aligning to TRBD1. The CDR3 covers 15 residues. The germline V gene encodes CDR1 LGHDT and CDR2 YNNKEL (reference sequence). Trimming removed 2 bases from V and 8 bases from J; junction bases left unmatched: 9.

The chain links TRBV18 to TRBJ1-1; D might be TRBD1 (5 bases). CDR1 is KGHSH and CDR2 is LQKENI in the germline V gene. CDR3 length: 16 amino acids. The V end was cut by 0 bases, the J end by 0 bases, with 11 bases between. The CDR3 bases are TGTGCCAGCTCACCACCGCGCGGGGGGGTGAACACTGAAGCTTTCTTT. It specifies CASSPPRGGVNTEAFF.

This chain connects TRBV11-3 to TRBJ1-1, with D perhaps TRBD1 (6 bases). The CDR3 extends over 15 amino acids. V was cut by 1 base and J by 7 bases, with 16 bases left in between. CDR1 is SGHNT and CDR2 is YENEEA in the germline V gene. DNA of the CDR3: TGTGCCAGCAGCTTAGCTTCTGGGGGCCTGTTTGAAGCTTTCTTT. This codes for CASSLASGGLFEAFF.

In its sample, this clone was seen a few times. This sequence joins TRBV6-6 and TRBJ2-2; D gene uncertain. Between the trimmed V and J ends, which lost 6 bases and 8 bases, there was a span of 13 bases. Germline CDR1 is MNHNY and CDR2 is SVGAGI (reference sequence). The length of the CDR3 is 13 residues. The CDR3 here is CASRTQREGELFF. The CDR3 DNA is TGTGCCAGCAGGACCCAGCGAGAAGGGGAGCTGTTTTTT.

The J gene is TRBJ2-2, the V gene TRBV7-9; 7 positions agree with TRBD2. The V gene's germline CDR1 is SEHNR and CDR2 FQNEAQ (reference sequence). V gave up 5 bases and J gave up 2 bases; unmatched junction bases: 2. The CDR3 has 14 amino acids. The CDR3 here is CASSKRGNTGELFF. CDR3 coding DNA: TGTGCCAGCAGCAAGCGGGGAAACACCGGGGAGCTGTTTTTT.

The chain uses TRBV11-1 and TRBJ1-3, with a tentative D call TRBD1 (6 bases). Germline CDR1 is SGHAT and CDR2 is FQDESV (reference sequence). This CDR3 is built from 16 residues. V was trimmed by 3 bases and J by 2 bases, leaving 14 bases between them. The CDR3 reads CASSLAQTGTGNTIYF. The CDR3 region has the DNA TGTGCCAGCAGCTTGGCGCAGACAGGAACTGGAAACACCATATATTTT.

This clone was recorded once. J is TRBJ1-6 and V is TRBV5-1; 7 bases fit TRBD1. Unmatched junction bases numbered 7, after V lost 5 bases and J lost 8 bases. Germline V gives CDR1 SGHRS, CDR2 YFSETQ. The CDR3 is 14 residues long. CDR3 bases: TGCGCCAGCAGTACCGGGACAGAAGATTCACCCCTCCACTTT. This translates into CASSTGTEDSPLHF.

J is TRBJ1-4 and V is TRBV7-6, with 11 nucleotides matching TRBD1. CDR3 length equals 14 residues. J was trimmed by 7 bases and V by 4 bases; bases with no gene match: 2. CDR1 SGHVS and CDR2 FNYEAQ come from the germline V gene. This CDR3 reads CASSSGQGAEKLFF. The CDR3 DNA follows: TGTGCCAGCAGCTCCGGACAGGGGGCTGAAAAACTGTTTTTT.

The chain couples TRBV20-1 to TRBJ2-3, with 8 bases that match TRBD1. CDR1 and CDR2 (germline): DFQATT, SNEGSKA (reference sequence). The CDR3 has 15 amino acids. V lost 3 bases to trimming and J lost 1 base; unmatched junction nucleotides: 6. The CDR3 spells CSASETGARTDTQYF. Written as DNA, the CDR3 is TGCAGTGCTAGTGAGACAGGGGCCCGCACAGATACGCAGTATTTT.

The CDR3 here is CASSEGYASNQPQHF. DNA for the CDR3: TGTGCCAGCAGTGAAGGCTACGCTAGCAATCAGCCCCAGCATTTT. The chain uses TRBV6-1 and TRBJ1-5; D unresolved. Germline CDR1 MNHNS, CDR2 SASEGT. The CDR3 consists of 15 residues. The ends were cut back, 1 base at V and 0 bases at J, with 7 bases in the middle.

CDR3 amino acids: CASSPPQGAYNSPLHF. DNA of the CDR3: TGTGCCAGCAGTCCCCCGCAGGGGGCATATAATTCACCCCTCCACTTT. V gene TRBV28 combines with J gene TRBJ1-6, with 8 positions matching TRBD1. This CDR3 is built from 16 residues. Germline-derived CDR1 and CDR2 are MDHEN and SYDVKM. Losses at the gene ends were 5 bases for V and 4 bases for J; bases not matched to a gene: 7.

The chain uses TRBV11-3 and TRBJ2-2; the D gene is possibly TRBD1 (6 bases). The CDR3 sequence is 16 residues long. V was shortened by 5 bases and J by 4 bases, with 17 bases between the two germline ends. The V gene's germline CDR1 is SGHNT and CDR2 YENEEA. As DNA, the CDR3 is TGTGCCAGCAGCCCTACAGGACAGTTGGCCACCGGGGAGCTGTTTTTT. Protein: CASSPTGQLATGELFF. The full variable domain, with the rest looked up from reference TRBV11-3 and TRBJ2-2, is EAGVVQSPRYKIIEKKQPVAFWCNPISGHNTLYWYLQNLGQGPELLIRYENEEAVDDSQLPKDRFSAERLKGVDSTLKIQPAELGDSAVYLCASSPTGQLATGELFFGEGSRLTVL.

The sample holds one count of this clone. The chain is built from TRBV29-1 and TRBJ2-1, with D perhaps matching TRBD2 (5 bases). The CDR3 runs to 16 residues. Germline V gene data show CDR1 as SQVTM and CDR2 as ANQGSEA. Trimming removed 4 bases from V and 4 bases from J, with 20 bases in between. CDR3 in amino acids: CSVALIRASGYNEQFF. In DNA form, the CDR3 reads TGCAGCGTTGCTCTTATACGAGCCAGCGGATACAATGAGCAGTTCTTC.

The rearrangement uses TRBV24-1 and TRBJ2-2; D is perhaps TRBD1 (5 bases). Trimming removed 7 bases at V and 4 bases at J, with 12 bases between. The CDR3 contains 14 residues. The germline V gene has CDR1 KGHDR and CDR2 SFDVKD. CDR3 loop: CATRQASSTGELFF. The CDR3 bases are TGTGCCACCAGACAGGCAAGTTCCACCGGGGAGCTGTTTTTT.

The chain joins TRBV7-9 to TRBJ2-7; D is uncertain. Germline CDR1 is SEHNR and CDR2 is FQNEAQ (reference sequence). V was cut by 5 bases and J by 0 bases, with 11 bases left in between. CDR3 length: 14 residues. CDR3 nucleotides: TGTGCCAGCAGCCTCCAATACGGCTCCTACGAGCAGTACTTC. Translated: CASSLQYGSYEQYF. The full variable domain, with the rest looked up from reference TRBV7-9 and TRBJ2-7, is DTGVSQNPRHKITKRGQNVTFRCDPISEHNRLYWYRQTLGQGPEFLTYFQNEAQLEKSRLLSDRFSAERPKGSFSTLEIQRTEQGDSAMYLCASSLQYGSYEQYFGPGTRLTVT.

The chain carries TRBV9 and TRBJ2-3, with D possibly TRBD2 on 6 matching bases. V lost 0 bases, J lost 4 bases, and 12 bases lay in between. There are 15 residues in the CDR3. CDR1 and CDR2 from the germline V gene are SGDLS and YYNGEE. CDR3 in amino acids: CASSVVPGVADTQYF. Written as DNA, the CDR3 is TGTGCCAGCAGCGTAGTTCCGGGAGTCGCAGATACGCAGTATTTT.

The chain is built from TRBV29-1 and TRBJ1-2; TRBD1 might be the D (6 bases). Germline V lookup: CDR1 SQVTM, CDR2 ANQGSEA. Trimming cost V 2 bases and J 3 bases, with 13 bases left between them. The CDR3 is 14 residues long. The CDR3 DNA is TGCAGCGTTGAATCCAGGGGAGTGTACTATGGCTACACCTTC. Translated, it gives CSVESRGVYYGYTF. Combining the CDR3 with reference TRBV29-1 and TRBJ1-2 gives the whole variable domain SAVISQKPSRDICQRGTSLTIQCQVDSQVTMMFWYRQQPGQSLTLIATANQGSEATYESGFVIDKFPISRPNLTFSTLTVSNMSPEDSSIYLCSVESRGVYYGYTFGSGTRLTVV.

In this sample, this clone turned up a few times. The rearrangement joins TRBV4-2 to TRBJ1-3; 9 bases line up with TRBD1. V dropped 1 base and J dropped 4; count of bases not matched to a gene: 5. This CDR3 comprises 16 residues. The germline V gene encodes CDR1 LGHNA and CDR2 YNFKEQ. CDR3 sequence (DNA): TGTGCCAGCAGCCAAGGACCGACAGGGGGAGGAAACACCATATATTTT. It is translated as CASSQGPTGGGNTIYF.

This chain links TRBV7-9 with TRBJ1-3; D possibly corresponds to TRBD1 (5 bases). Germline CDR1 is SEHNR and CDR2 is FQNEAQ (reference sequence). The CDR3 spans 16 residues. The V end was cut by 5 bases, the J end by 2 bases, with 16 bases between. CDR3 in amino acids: CASSPPPGATGNTIYF. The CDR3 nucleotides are TGTGCCAGCAGCCCCCCCCCTGGGGCTACTGGAAACACCATATATTTT.

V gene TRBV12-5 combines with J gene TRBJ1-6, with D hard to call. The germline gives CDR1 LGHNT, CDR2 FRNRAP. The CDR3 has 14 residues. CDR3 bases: TGTGTCTCCAGGCGGGAAATCGTGAATTCACCCCTCCACTTT. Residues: CVSRREIVNSPLHF. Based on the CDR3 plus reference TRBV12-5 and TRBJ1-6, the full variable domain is DARVTQTPRHKVTEMGQEVTMRCQPILGHNTVFWYRQTMMQGLELLAYFRNRAPLDDSGMPKDRFSAEMPDATLATLKIQPSEPRDSAVYFCVSRREIVNSPLHFGNGTRLTVT.

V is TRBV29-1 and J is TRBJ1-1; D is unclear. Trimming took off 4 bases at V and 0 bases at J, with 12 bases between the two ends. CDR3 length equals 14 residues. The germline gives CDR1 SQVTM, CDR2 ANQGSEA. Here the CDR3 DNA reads TGCAGCGTTGGGAGTATACCCCTGAACACTGAAGCTTTCTTT. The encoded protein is CSVGSIPLNTEAFF.

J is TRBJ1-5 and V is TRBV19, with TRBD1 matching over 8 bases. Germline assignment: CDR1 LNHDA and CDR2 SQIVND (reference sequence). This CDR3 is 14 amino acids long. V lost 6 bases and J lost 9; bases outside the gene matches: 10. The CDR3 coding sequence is TGTGCCAGTAGCCGGCCCTTGACAGGGGTGCCCCAGCATTTT. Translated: CASSRPLTGVPQHF. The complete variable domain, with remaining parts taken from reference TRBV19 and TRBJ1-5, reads DGGITQSPKYLFRKEGQNVTLSCEQNLNHDAMYWYRQDPGQGLRLIYYSQIVNDFQKGDIAEGYSVSREKKESFPLTVTSAQKNPTAFYLCASSRPLTGVPQHFGDGTRLSIL.

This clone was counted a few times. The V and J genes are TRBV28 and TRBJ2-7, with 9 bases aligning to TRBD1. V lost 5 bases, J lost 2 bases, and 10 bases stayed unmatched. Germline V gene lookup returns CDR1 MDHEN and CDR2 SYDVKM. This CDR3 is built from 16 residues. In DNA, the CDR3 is TGTGCCAGCAGTACACGCCCCGGACAGGGGCCCTACGAGCAGTACTTC. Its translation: CASSTRPGQGPYEQYF.

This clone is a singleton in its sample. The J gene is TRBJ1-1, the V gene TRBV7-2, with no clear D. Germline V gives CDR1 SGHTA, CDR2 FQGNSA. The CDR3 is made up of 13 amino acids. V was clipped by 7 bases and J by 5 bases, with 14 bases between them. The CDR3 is CASNSMRGTEAFF. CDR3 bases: TGTGCCAGCAACTCCATGCGGGGTACTGAAGCTTTCTTT.

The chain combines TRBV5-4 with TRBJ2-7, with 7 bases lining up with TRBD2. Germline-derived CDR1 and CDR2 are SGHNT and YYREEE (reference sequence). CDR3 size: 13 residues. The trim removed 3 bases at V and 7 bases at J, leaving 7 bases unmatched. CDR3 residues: CASSSSTSREQYV. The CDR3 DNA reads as TGTGCCAGCAGCTCCTCGACTAGCAGAGAGCAGTACGTC.

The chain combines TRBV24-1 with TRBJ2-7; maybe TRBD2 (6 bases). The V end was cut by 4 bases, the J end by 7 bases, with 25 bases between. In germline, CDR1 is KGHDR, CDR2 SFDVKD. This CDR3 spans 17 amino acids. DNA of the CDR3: TGTGCCACCAGTGACCTAGACAGTGTATTAGTCCGGGGGGAGCAGTACGTC. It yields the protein CATSDLDSVLVRGEQYV.

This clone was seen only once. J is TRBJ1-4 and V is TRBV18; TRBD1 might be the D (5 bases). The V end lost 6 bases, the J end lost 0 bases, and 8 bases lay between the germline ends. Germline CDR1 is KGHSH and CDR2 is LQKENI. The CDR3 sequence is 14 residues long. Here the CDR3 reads CASSQTATNEKLFF. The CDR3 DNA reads TGTGCCAGCTCGCAGACAGCAACTAATGAAAAACTGTTTTTT.

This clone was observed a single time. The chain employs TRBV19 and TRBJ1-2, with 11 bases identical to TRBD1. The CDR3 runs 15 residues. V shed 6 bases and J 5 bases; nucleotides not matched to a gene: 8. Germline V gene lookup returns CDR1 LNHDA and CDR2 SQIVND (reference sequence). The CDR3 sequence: CASRDRGRRGYGYTF. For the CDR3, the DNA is TGTGCCAGTAGGGACAGGGGGCGGAGAGGGTATGGCTACACCTTC.